This TCR beta chain was obtained from a study of CXCR3-negative and CXCR3-positive naive CD8 T cells. General study points: Diversity was high in both naive subsets and much lower in memory cells. Naive CXCR3-positive cells had TRB CDR3s more hydrophobic than those of CXCR3-negative naive cells.

Comments on this clonotype: Its antigen remains unknown.

Sorting was done in triplicate for each CD8+ T cell subset (approximately 310,000 cells each). Identification of naive CD8+ T cells rested on CD45RO-CCR7+CD27+CD95- status. UMI labels and 5' RACE were used to prepare the TRB cDNA libraries. TCRdb processed the 5' RACE reads again and assigns one entry to each CDR3 protein, with no DNA. Reported are tens of thousands of distinct CDR3 sequences; the ten largest clones contain more than 0.5%. Sequenced: naive CXCR3+ CD8+ T cells from blood. Documented subset: CD45RO-CCR7+CD27+CD95- naive CD8+ T cells expressing CXCR3 (TNR3+). The origin of this receptor is a human donor in good health. Some clones in this sample may be carry-over from other donors' samples.

CDR3 region: CASSFAVAKNIQYF. V is TRBV28 and J is TRBJ2-4. The CDR3 has 14 amino acids. Germline V gives CDR1 MDHEN, CDR2 SYDVKM.